This TCR beta chain originates from a study of vaccination and CD4 T cells after COVID-19. On the study more broadly: Taking of post-vaccine samples occurred a median around 67 days after dose two (range 14 to 241). Findings and limits, study-wide: The authors identified 304 of 307 vaccine-specific clones in convalescent patients as spike mono-reactive.

Remarks on this clonotype: Its antigen is unknown.

Sequencing of DNA taken from cultured CD4+ T cells relied on the Oncomine TCR Beta short-read assay. TCRdb re-derived calls from the PCR reads in MiXCR, one entry per CDR3 protein. Of approximately 9,000 distinct CDR3 sequences listed, approximately 47% are singletons. Indicated treatment: approximately nine-day PBMC culture with coronavirus spike peptide pools or control peptides (ViraFEST assay). Input material: CD4+ T cells from blood, cultured in vitro. The clonotype originates from a human donor who had recovered from COVID-19.

The CDR3 DNA reads TGTGCCAGCAGCAGGGACAGTTCAAACAATGAGCAGTTCTTC. Translated, it gives CASSRDSSNNEQFF. The V gene is TRBV7-2, the J gene TRBJ2-1, with TRBD1 matching over 7 bases. This CDR3 spans 14 amino acids. Germline V gene lookup returns CDR1 SGHTA and CDR2 FQGNSA. J lost 5 bases, V lost 5 bases, and 6 bases had no gene match.